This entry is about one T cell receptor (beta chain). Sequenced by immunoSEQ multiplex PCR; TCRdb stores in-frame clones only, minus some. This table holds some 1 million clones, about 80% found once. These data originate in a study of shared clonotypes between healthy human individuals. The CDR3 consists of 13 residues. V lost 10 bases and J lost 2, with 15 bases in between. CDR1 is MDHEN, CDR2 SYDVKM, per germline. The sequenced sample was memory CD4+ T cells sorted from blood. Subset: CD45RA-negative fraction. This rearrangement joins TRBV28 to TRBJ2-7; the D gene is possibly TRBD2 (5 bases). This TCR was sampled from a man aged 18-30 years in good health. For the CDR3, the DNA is TGTGCCACCACCGCGGGCAGCCCCTACGAGCAGTACTTC. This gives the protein CATTAGSPYEQYF.